This TCR beta chain was profiled in a study of post-analysis software for immune sequencing data. Overall study: In terms of disease course, relapsing-remitting, secondary progressive and progressive-relapsing multiple sclerosis were included.

General study results and limits: Patients used about five TRBV segments, including TRBV5-6, TRBV5-1 and TRBV20-1, more often than controls. Multiple sclerosis patients showed significantly lower normalized Chao1 diversity than controls did. Under F measure analysis, samples from one preparation batch co-clustered strongly.

The CDR3 has 13 residues. The germline V gene encodes CDR1 DFQATT and CDR2 SNEGSKA (reference sequence). This clonotype has a handful of counts. What it binds is unknown. The junction shows a germline mismatch at one end, possibly a read error. Every TCR beta cDNA library bore unique molecular identifiers. Each batch of about 1 to 11 million T cells produced some 450,000 cDNA molecules. TCRdb analysed the PCR reads with MiXCR anew, one entry per CDR3 protein. This sample carries about 800,000 distinct CDR3 sequences, just under 30% of them seen once, and the ten largest clones take around 0.56%. The sample taken for sequencing was blood. The source of this sequence is a girl aged 5-17 years with multiple sclerosis. V usage is TRBV20-1 and J usage is TRBJ2-7; 7 nucleotides line up with TRBD2. This CDR3 reads CSARGLVRHEQYF. CDR3 DNA: TGCAGTGCGAGAGGACTAGTAAGACACGAGCAGTACTTC.